These T cell receptor beta chains were read from a single sample in a study of cytomegalovirus exposure and HLA in healthy donors. The method was immunoSEQ multiplex PCR; TCRdb's version includes in-frame clones alone and lacks a portion of them. Here the sample spans some 150,000 clones, 80% being singletons. The sample comprised PBMCs. The receptors derive from a woman between 50 and 59 years old in good health and CMV-seronegative. Each CDR3 is given with its conserved first and last residue. The D gene is left open where the match is weak. Clone sizes are given selectively: once, few, many, or a class where the clone is expanded.

j_call | clone_size | d_call | v_call | cdr3_aa | cdr3_nt
TRBJ1-3 | - | - | TRBV6-5 | CASSTLSGNTIYF | TGTGCCAGCAGCACCCTAAGTGGAAACACCATATATTTT
TRBJ2-1 | - | - | TRBV2 | CASSEARGGSEQFF | TGTGCCAGCAGTGAAGCGAGGGGGGGAAGTGAGCAGTTCTTC
TRBJ1-3 | - | - | TRBV4-3 | CASSQDPGFGNTIYF | TGCGCCAGCAGCCAAGATCCAGGGTTCGGAAACACCATATATTTT
TRBJ1-3 | - | - | TRBV7-2 | CASSATGGNTIYF | TGTGCCAGCAGCGCGACGGGGGGAAACACCATATATTTT
TRBJ1-1 | - | - | TRBV6-1 | CASNRVNTEAFF | TGTGCCAGCAACAGGGTGAACACTGAAGCTTTCTTT
TRBJ2-7 | - | - | TRBV27 | CASSLSVQISEQYF | TGTGCCAGCAGTTTATCAGTACAGATCTCCGAGCAGTACTTC
TRBJ2-1 | - | TRBD1 | TRBV10-3 | CAQGAMNEQFF | TGTGCGCAGGGGGCCATGAATGAGCAGTTCTTC
TRBJ1-2 | few | - | TRBV28 | CASRGGDLSGYTF | TGTGCCAGCAGAGGGGGGGATTTGAGCGGCTACACCTTC
TRBJ1-1 | - | TRBD1 | TRBV14 | CASSRFRQGMSEAFF | TGTGCCAGCAGCCGATTCCGACAGGGGATGTCTGAAGCTTTCTTT
TRBJ2-1 | - | - | TRBV19 | CASSISRGYEQFF | TGTGCCAGTAGTATTAGCCGGGGGTATGAGCAGTTCTTC
TRBJ2-7 | - | - | TRBV7-2 | CASSPSHSNYEQYF | TGTGCCAGCAGCCCCAGTCACAGCAACTACGAGCAGTACTTC
TRBJ1-1 | - | - | TRBV28 | CASSLPGFEAFF | TGTGCCAGCAGTTTACCGGGGTTTGAAGCTTTCTTT
TRBJ1-5 | - | - | TRBV4-1 | CASSQGVVFTNQPQHF | TGCGCCAGCAGCCAAGGAGTCGTTTTCACCAATCAGCCCCAGCATTTT
TRBJ1-2 | - | - | TRBV9 | CASTQGEGFYGYTF | TGTGCCAGCACACAGGGAGAGGGGTTCTATGGCTACACCTTC
TRBJ1-1 | once | TRBD1 | TRBV11-2 | CASSLGAGGRTEAFF | TGTGCCAGCAGCTTAGGGGCAGGGGGGAGGACTGAAGCTTTCTTT
TRBJ2-2 | - | - | TRBV5-1 | CASSLGGARGTGELFF | TGCGCCAGCAGCTTGGGGGGCGCCCGCGGCACCGGGGAGCTGTTTTTT
TRBJ2-1 | once | TRBD2 | TRBV4-2 | CASSQGLAGESEQFF | TGTGCCAGCAGCCAGGGACTAGCGGGGGAATCTGAGCAGTTCTTC
TRBJ2-1 | - | TRBD2 | TRBV6-5 | CASSFGLARNEQFF | TGTGCCAGCAGTTTCGGACTAGCTCGCAATGAGCAGTTCTTC
TRBJ1-3 | - | TRBD1 | TRBV19 | CASSPQQGQWYGNTIYF | TGTGCCAGTAGTCCCCAGCAGGGACAGTGGTATGGAAACACCATATATTTT
TRBJ2-1 | - | - | TRBV2 | CASSGLPNEQFF | TGTGCCAGCAGCGGACTTCCCAATGAGCAGTTCTTC
TRBJ2-2 | - | TRBD1 | TRBV11-2 | CASRRTGSRTGELFF | TGTGCCAGCAGACGGACAGGGAGTAGAACCGGGGAGCTGTTTTTT
TRBJ2-2 | - | TRBD1 | TRBV11-1 | CASSSSQFWTGNTGELFF | TGTGCCAGCAGCTCCTCCCAGTTCTGGACAGGGAACACCGGGGAGCTGTTTTTT
TRBJ1-2 | - | TRBD1 | TRBV2 | CASRDRGTNYGYTF | TGTGCCAGCAGGGACAGGGGAACTAACTATGGCTACACCTTC
TRBJ1-1 | - | TRBD1 | TRBV9 | CASSAISDRLEAFF | TGTGCCAGCAGCGCAATCTCGGACAGGCTTGAAGCTTTCTTT
TRBJ2-5 | - | TRBD2 | TRBV6-5 | CASSYGLAGVETQYF | TGTGCCAGCAGTTACGGACTAGCGGGAGTCGAGACCCAGTACTTC
TRBJ1-3 | - | TRBD1 | TRBV7-2 | CASSSGTGLGNTIYF | TGTGCCAGCAGCTCCGGGACAGGTCTGGGAAACACCATATATTTT
TRBJ1-4 | - | TRBD1 | TRBV7-9 | CASSLKDRSPTNEKLFF | TGTGCCAGCAGCTTAAAGGACAGGTCGCCAACTAATGAAAAACTGTTTTTT
TRBJ2-7 | once | - | TRBV6-1 | CASSEAYSYEQYF | TGTGCCAGCAGTGAAGCGTATAGCTACGAGCAGTACTTC
TRBJ2-7 | - | - | TRBV5-1 | CASSFTGHPSSYEQYF | TGCGCCAGCAGCTTCACGGGACACCCGAGCTCCTACGAGCAGTACTTC
TRBJ1-1 | few | - | TRBV4-3 | CASSLFSVRTENTEAFF | TGCGCCAGCAGCCTCTTTTCGGTACGGACAGAGAACACTGAAGCTTTCTTT
TRBJ2-7 | - | TRBD2 | TRBV6-5 | CASSFSSGVDLYEQYF | TGTGCCAGCAGTTTCTCCAGCGGGGTCGATCTCTACGAGCAGTACTTC
TRBJ1-2 | - | TRBD1 | TRBV6-5 | CASSQDRAPYGYTF | TGTGCCAGCAGTCAGGACAGGGCCCCTTATGGCTACACCTTC
TRBJ1-1 | few | - | TRBV9 | CASSVSGLGGYGTEAFF | TGTGCCAGCAGCGTAAGTGGGCTCGGGGGTTACGGCACTGAAGCTTTCTTT
TRBJ1-1 | few | - | TRBV10-3 | CAIRPDRAGTEAFF | TGTGCCATCAGACCTGACAGAGCTGGCACTGAAGCTTTCTTT
TRBJ2-5 | - | TRBD1 | TRBV7-6 | CASSRRGLETQYF | TGTGCCAGCAGCAGAAGGGGGCTTGAGACCCAGTACTTC
TRBJ2-3 | - | TRBD1 | TRBV6-4 | CASSDEGARGTDTQYF | TGTGCCAGCAGCGACGAGGGGGCTAGGGGCACAGATACGCAGTATTTT
TRBJ2-1 | - | - | TRBV5-5 | CASSWGDNEQFF | TGTGCCAGCAGCTGGGGGGACAATGAGCAGTTCTTC
TRBJ1-1 | - | TRBD1 | TRBV6-5 | CASSERGRTEAFF | TGTGCCAGCAGTGAAAGGGGGCGGACTGAAGCTTTCTTT
TRBJ1-3 | - | - | TRBV7-9 | CASSYRGDTIYF | TGTGCCAGCAGCTACCGGGGAGACACCATATATTTT
TRBJ2-1 | - | TRBD2 | TRBV7-2 | CASRPGTSGRPQFF | TGTGCCAGCAGGCCCGGGACTAGCGGGAGGCCCCAGTTCTTC
TRBJ1-6 | - | TRBD1 | TRBV15 | CATSRGQVSYNSPLHF | TGTGCCACCAGCAGGGGACAGGTGTCCTATAATTCACCCCTCCACTTT
TRBJ2-3 | - | - | TRBV14 | CASSPSLGTDTQYF | TGTGCCAGCAGCCCATCACTCGGCACAGATACGCAGTATTTT
TRBJ2-3 | once | - | TRBV10-3 | CAITPGLERTDTQYF | TGTGCCATCACCCCCGGACTCGAACGCACAGATACGCAGTATTTT
TRBJ2-1 | - | - | TRBV11-2 | CASSWDRGSHEQFF | TGTGCCAGCAGCTGGGATCGAGGGTCCCATGAGCAGTTCTTC
TRBJ1-5 | - | TRBD1 | TRBV2 | CASRSGGAGNQPQHF | TGTGCCAGCCGTTCAGGGGGCGCCGGCAATCAGCCCCAGCATTTT
TRBJ1-6 | - | - | TRBV4-3 | CASSQGVAESSYNSPLHF | TGCGCCAGCAGCCAAGGTGTCGCCGAGAGCTCCTATAATTCACCCCTCCACTTT
TRBJ1-6 | - | - | TRBV5-4 | CASSLEELGGSPLHF | TGTGCCAGCAGCTTGGAGGAGCTCGGGGGTTCACCCCTCCACTTT
TRBJ2-7 | - | TRBD2 | TRBV12-5 | CASGGWGGGYEQYF | TGTGCTAGTGGGGGTTGGGGGGGAGGCTACGAGCAGTACTTC
TRBJ2-5 | - | - | TRBV29-1 | CSVVKWGSQETQYF | TGCAGCGTGGTGAAGTGGGGCAGCCAAGAGACCCAGTACTTC
TRBJ2-1 | - | TRBD1 | TRBV19 | CASSRQGVYNEQFF | TGTGCCAGCTCTCGACAGGGGGTTTACAATGAGCAGTTCTTC
TRBJ2-3 | - | - | TRBV2 | CASRGPATDTQYF | TGTGCCAGCCGCGGGCCGGCCACAGATACGCAGTATTTT
TRBJ2-1 | - | TRBD2 | TRBV2 | CASSSVRTSGRTYNEQFF | TGTGCCAGCAGTTCGGTCCGGACTAGCGGGCGAACCTACAATGAGCAGTTCTTC
TRBJ2-7 | once | TRBD2 | TRBV4-1 | CASSQRLADYEQYF | TGCGCCAGCAGCCAACGACTAGCGGACTACGAGCAGTACTTC
TRBJ1-1 | - | - | TRBV7-6 | CASSLDLRGTNTEAFF | TGTGCCAGCAGCTTAGATCTGAGGGGGACGAACACTGAAGCTTTCTTT
TRBJ2-1 | few | TRBD2 | TRBV27 | CASTTGGNEQFF | TGTGCCAGCACCACGGGAGGGAATGAGCAGTTCTTC